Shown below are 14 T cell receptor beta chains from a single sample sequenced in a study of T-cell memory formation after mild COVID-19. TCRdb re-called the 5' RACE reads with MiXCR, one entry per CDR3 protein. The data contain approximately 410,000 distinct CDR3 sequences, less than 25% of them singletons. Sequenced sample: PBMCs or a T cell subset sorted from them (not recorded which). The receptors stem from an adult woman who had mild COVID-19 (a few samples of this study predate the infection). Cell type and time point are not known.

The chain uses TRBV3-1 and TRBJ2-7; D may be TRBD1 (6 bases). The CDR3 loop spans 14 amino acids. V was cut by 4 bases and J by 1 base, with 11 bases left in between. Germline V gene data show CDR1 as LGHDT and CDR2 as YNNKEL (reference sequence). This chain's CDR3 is CASSRWDTSYEQYF. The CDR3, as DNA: TGTGCCAGCAGCCGTTGGGACACTTCCTACGAGCAGTACTTC.

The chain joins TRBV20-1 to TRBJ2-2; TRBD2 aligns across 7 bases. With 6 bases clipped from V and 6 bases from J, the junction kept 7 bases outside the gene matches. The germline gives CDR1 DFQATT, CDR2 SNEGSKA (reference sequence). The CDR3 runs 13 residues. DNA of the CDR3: TGCAGTGCCTCCGAGACTAGCTCCGGGGAGCTGTTTTTT. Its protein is CSASETSSGELFF.

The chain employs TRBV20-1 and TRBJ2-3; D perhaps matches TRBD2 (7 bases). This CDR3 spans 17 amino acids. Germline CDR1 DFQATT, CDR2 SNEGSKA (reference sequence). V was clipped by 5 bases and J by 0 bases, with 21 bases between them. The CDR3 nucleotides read TGCAGTGCTCTCGGAGGGGGGGCAAGCGTCAGCACAGATACGCAGTATTTT. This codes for CSALGGGASVSTDTQYF.

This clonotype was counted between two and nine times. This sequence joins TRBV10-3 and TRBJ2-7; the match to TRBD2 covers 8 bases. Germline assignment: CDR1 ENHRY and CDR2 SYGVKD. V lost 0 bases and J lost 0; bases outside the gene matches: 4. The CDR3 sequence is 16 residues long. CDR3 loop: CAISESASGLSYEQYF. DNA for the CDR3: TGTGCCATCAGTGAGTCGGCTAGCGGGCTCTCCTACGAGCAGTACTTC.

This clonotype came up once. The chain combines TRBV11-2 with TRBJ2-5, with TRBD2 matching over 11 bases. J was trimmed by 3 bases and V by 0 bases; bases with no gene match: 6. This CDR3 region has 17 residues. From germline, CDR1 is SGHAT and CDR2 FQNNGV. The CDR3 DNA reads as TGTGCCAGCAGCTTAGAGCTAGCGGGGGGATTGAAAGAGACCCAGTACTTC. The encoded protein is CASSLELAGGLKETQYF.

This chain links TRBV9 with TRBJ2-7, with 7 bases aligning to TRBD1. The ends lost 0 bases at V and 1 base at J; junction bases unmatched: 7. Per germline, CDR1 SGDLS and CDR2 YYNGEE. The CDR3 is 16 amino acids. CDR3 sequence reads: CASSVDEGARSYEQYF. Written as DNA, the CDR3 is TGTGCCAGCAGCGTAGACGAGGGGGCCAGGTCCTACGAGCAGTACTTC.

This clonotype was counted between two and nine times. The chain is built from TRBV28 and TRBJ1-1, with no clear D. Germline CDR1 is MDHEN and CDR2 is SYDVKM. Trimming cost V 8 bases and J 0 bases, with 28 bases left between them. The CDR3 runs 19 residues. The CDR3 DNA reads TGTGCCAGCCAGACTCGAAGAAACACATATCGGGGAATGAACACTGAAGCTTTCTTT. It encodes CASQTRRNTYRGMNTEAFF. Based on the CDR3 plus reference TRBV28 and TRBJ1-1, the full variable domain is DVKVTQSSRYLVKRTGEKVFLECVQDMDHENMFWYRQDPGLGLRLIYFSYDVKMKEKGDIPEGYSVSREKKERFSLILESASTNQTSMYLCASQTRRNTYRGMNTEAFFGQGTRLTVV.

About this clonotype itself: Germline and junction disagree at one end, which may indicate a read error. CDR3 sequence (DNA): TGTGCCAGCAGTATGACAGGTTGGGGGACTGAAGATTTCTTT. Its protein is CASSMTGWGTEDFF. The chain couples TRBV6-2 or TRBV6-3 to TRBJ1-1; D may be TRBD1 (6 bases). This CDR3 comprises 14 residues. Germline V gene data show CDR1 as MNHEY and CDR2 as SVGEGT.

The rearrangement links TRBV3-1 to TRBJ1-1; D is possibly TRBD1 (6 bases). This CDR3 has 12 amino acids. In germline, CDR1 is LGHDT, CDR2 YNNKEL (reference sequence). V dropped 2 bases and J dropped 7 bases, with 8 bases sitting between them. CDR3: CASSQTDSEAFF. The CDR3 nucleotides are TGTGCCAGCAGCCAAACGGACAGTGAAGCTTTCTTT.

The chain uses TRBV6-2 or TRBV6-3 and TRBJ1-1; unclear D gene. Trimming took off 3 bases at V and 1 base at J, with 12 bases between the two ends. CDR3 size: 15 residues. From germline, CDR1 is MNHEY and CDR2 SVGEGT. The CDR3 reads CASSYASAGNTEAFF. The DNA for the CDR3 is TGTGCCAGCAGTTATGCCTCGGCAGGGAACACTGAAGCTTTCTTT.

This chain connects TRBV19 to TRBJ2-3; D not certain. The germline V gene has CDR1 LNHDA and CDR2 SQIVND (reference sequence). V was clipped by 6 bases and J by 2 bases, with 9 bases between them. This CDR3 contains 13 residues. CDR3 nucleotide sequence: TGTGCCAGTAGAGGCAGTCTCACAGATACGCAGTATTTT. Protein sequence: CASRGSLTDTQYF.

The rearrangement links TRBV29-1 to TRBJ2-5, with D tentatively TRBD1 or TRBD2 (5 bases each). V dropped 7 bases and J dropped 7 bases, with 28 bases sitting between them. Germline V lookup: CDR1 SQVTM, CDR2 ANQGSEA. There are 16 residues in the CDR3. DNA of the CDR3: TGCAGCGCTGGACTTGCGGGCCGCTGGGGCGGTGGGACCCAGTACTTC. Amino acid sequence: CSAGLAGRWGGGTQYF.

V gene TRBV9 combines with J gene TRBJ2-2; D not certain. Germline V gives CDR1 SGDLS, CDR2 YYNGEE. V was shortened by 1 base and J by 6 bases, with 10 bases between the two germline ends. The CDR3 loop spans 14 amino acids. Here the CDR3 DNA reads TGTGCCAGCAGCGTATACAGCGTCGCCGGGGAGCTGTTTTTT. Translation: CASSVYSVAGELFF.

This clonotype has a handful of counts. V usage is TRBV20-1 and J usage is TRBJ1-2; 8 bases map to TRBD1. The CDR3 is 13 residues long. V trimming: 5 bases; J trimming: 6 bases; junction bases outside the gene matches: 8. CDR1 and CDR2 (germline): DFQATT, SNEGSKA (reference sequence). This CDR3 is CSARAGTGHGYTF. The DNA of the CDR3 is TGCAGTGCTCGGGCCGGGACAGGCCATGGCTACACCTTC.